A selection of T cell receptor beta chains follows, all from one sample in a study of T cells in Graves' hyperthyroidism and ophthalmopathy. TCRdb ran MiXCR on the multiplex PCR reads and lists one entry per CDR3 protein. Of 350,000 to 400,000 distinct CDR3 sequences in the sample, 14% to 15% were seen once. Sequencing used blood. All receptors come from a woman under 40 with Graves' hyperthyroidism. CDR3s include the opening cysteine and the closing phenylalanine or tryptophan. D genes are given only for firm matches. Rows give clone size only sometimes, using once, few, many, or a class for an expanded clone.

j_call clone_size v_call d_call cdr3_nt cdr3_aa
TRBJ1-2 . TRBV19 TRBD1 TGTGCCAGTAGGGCAGGGGGAGACTATGGCTACACCTTC CASRAGGDYGYTF
TRBJ1-1 few TRBV3-1 . TGTGCCAGCAGCCAAGCCTCCACAGGTAACGGGCCTAACACTGAAGCTTTCTTT CASSQASTGNGPNTEAFF
TRBJ2-7 few TRBV29-1 TRBD2 TGCAGCGTTGAAGTTCCCCCGGGACTAGCGGGAGTGAGCCTCCACGAGCAGTACTTC CSVEVPPGLAGVSLHEQYF
TRBJ2-1 . TRBV9 . TGTGCCAGCAGCGTACGGGCGGGGGACAGGGAGCAGTTCTTC CASSVRAGDREQFF
TRBJ2-3 many TRBV11-2 TRBD2 TGTGCCAGCAGCTTATACAGTAGCGGGGCTAGCACAGATACGCAGTATTTT CASSLYSSGASTDTQYF
TRBJ2-5 many TRBV20-1 TRBD2 TGCAGTGCTCCAAATAGCGGGGAGACCCAGTACTTC CSAPNSGETQYF
TRBJ1-2 . TRBV24-1 TRBD1 TGTGCCACCAGTGGGACAGGGCTGGGCTACACCTTC CATSGTGLGYTF
TRBJ2-2 . TRBV2 . TGTGCCAGCAGTTTCGCCGGGGAGCTGTTTTTT CASSFAGELFF
TRBJ1-2 many TRBV28 . TGTGCCAGCAGTCCCCCAGTCCTCTATGGCTACACCTTC CASSPPVLYGYTF
TRBJ2-3 few TRBV6-1 TRBD2 TGTGCCAGCAGTGAACGTCGGGCAAGCGGGAGTGGAACAGATACGCAGTATTTT CASSERRASGSGTDTQYF
TRBJ2-1 many TRBV3-1 TRBD2 TGTGCCAGCAGCCTACAAGGGACTAGCGGGCCCTACAATGAGCAGTTCTTC CASSLQGTSGPYNEQFF
TRBJ2-5 many TRBV20-1 . TGCAGTGCTAGCGGGGGAGGACTCGGGGAGACCCAGTACTTC CSASGGGLGETQYF
TRBJ1-6 . TRBV2 . TGTGCCAGCAGTCTGAGGAGGGTCCTTAATTCACCCCTCCACTTT CASSLRRVLNSPLHF
TRBJ1-1 . TRBV12-3/TRBV12-4 . TGTGCCAGCAGTTTTCGGGGGTTTGATTCTGAAGCTTTCTTT CASSFRGFDSEAFF
TRBJ1-4 few TRBV10-1 . TGCGCCAGCAGTGATCCTTCAAGGGTCGGTGAAAAACTGTTTTTT CASSDPSRVGEKLFF
TRBJ2-1 many TRBV12-3/TRBV12-4 . TGTGCCAGCAGTCCCCTTTCGTATTACACTGGCAATGAGCAGTTCTTC CASSPLSYYTGNEQFF
TRBJ1-1 many TRBV20-1 . TGCAGTGCTAAGCGGAGGACAGTGAACACTGAAGCTTTCTTT CSAKRRTVNTEAFF